A selection of T cell receptor beta chains follows, all from one sample in a study of CD8 T cells in ankylosing spondylitis. TCRdb recomputed calls from the 5' RACE reads with MiXCR, one row per CDR3 protein. Of 700,000 to 850,000 distinct CDR3 sequences listed, 12% are singletons. The specimen sequenced was blood, either unsorted or a sorted T cell fraction (not recorded which). These receptors came from a male donor with ankylosing spondylitis. The CDR3 runs from the conserved cysteine through the conserved F or W. D genes are given only for firm matches. Not every row has a clone size; where given, it reads once, few, many or a size class.

DNA | CDR3 | size | V | D | J
TGCAGTGCTAGCAAAGGCCCCCCGACCCCCACTGAAGCTTTCTTT | CSASKGPPTPTEAFF | . | TRBV20-1 | . | TRBJ1-1
TGCGCCAGCAGCAGTTACAGCGAAAATTCACCCCTCCACTTT | CASSSYSENSPLHF | few | TRBV5-1 | . | TRBJ1-6
TGTGCCAGCAGCGGCCGCCCGAATCAGCCCCAGCATTTT | CASSGRPNQPQHF | many | TRBV4-2 | . | TRBJ1-5
TGTGCCAGCAGCCAAGTGGCTAGCAGACTACAGAATGAGCAGTTCTTC | CASSQVASRLQNEQFF | . | TRBV3-1 | . | TRBJ2-1
TGCAGTGCTAGAGGACCGTCGACCTACGAGCAGTACTTC | CSARGPSTYEQYF | few | TRBV20-1 | . | TRBJ2-7
TGTGCCAGCAGGCGTACAGGGAAGGGGGACACCGGGGAGCTGTTTTTT | CASRRTGKGDTGELFF | . | TRBV11-2 | . | TRBJ2-2
TGCAGTGCTAGAGATCCGAAGGGGGGGGGAGAAGCTTTCTTT | CSARDPKGGGEAFF | . | TRBV20-1 | . | TRBJ1-1
TGTGCCATCAGTGATATCCCGGGACAGGGCGGTGGCTACACCTTC | CAISDIPGQGGGYTF | . | TRBV10-3 | TRBD1 | TRBJ1-2
TGTGCCGTCTCAAAGGGAGAGGAGCTGTTTTTT | CAVSKGEELFF | . | TRBV10-3 | . | TRBJ2-2
TGTGCCAGCAGTGAGGTAGGGGCAGATACGCAGTATTTT | CASSEVGADTQYF | once | TRBV25-1 | . | TRBJ2-3
TGCGCCAGCACCTGGGGGGGGTCCCGGTCCTACGAGCAGTACTTC | CASTWGGSRSYEQYF | few | TRBV5-1 | TRBD2 | TRBJ2-7
TGCAGTGTATCCCGGGACCCTAAGCAGTACTTC | CSVSRDPKQYF | . | TRBV20-1 | . | TRBJ2-7
TGTGCCATCCCGGAGGTCCCTTCGACTAGCGGGGCGAACACCGGGGAGCTGTTTTTT | CAIPEVPSTSGANTGELFF | few | TRBV9 | TRBD2 | TRBJ2-2
TGTGCCAGCACACCGGTTGGGGTCCGGGGTCGTTTGAACACTGAAGCTTTCTTT | CASTPVGVRGRLNTEAFF | . | TRBV2 | . | TRBJ1-1
TGTGCCAGCAGTCCCGGCTATAACGAGCAGTACTTC | CASSPGYNEQYF | few | TRBV6-6 | . | TRBJ2-7
TGTGCCAGCAGCTTAGATGGGGGGACAAACTATGGCTACACCTTC | CASSLDGGTNYGYTF | . | TRBV7-9 | . | TRBJ1-2
TGTGCCAGCAGCTCCTCATTACCTCAGCCCCAGCATTTT | CASSSSLPQPQHF | many | TRBV7-2 | . | TRBJ1-5
TGCGCCAGCAGCCAAGATCCCAGCGGGAGGGTAAATGAGCAGTTCTTC | CASSQDPSGRVNEQFF | . | TRBV4-1 | TRBD2 | TRBJ2-1
TGTGCCAGCAGGCCTGGGGGGCCTAACTATGGCTACACCTTC | CASRPGGPNYGYTF | few | TRBV6-1 | . | TRBJ1-2
TGCAGTGCTATCAAACACAGCCTCAAGGGCACCTACGAGCAGTACTTC | CSAIKHSLKGTYEQYF | . | TRBV20-1 | . | TRBJ2-7
TGTGCCAGCAAGGCGGGACAGGTCTCTCCTACGCAGTATTTT | CASKAGQVSPTQYF | . | TRBV6-1 | TRBD1 | TRBJ2-3
TGCAGCGTTGAAATTCGCATGGGCGTCTCTGAAGCTTTCTTT | CSVEIRMGVSEAFF | many | TRBV29-1 | . | TRBJ1-1
TGCAGTGCTTCATCTGGGGGGCCTCTCCACTTT | CSASSGGPLHF | . | TRBV20-1 | . | TRBJ1-6
TGTGCCAGCAGTGTCCTCTCCTACGAGCAGTACTTC | CASSVLSYEQYF | . | TRBV2 | . | TRBJ2-7
TGTGCCAGCAGCTTAGCGGGGCAGCAACCGGGTAAACTGTTTTTT | CASSLAGQQPGKLFF | few | TRBV7-9 | . | TRBJ1-4
TGTGCCAGCAGTTATCGATTTCAAACAGGGGATGAGCAGTTCTTC | CASSYRFQTGDEQFF | . | TRBV6-5 | TRBD1 | TRBJ2-1
TGTGCCAGCAGCTTTGGGACGACGGGGAACACTGAAGCTTTCTTT | CASSFGTTGNTEAFF | . | TRBV11-2 | . | TRBJ1-1
TGTGCCAGCAGCAAGGGCGAGGCTCAAGAGACCCAGTACTTC | CASSKGEAQETQYF | . | TRBV9 | . | TRBJ2-5
TGCAGTGCCAGCGGACTAGCGGGAGGAGATGACTACGAGCAGTACTTC | CSASGLAGGDDYEQYF | . | TRBV20-1 | TRBD2 | TRBJ2-7
TGTGCCAGCAGCCAAGGCCCCCTAGGTACAGGGCTTTACGAGCAGTACTTC | CASSQGPLGTGLYEQYF | . | TRBV4-2 | . | TRBJ2-7
TGCAGCGGCCGACTAGCGGGAGGCCCTGAGCAGTTCTTC | CSGRLAGGPEQFF | many | TRBV29-1 | TRBD2 | TRBJ2-1
TGTGCCAGCAGCTTGGTAGGACAGGTGGAAGGCACAGATACGCAGTATTTT | CASSLVGQVEGTDTQYF | few | TRBV5-6 | TRBD1 | TRBJ2-3
TGTGCCAGCAGTTTCGGGCCTTTGTACGAGCAGTACTTC | CASSFGPLYEQYF | . | TRBV6-2/TRBV6-3 | . | TRBJ2-7
TGTGCCAGCAGCCCCCAGGGTTATGAGCAGTTCTTC | CASSPQGYEQFF | many | TRBV7-2 | . | TRBJ2-1
TGCAGCGACATGACCTACAGGGCGGAAAACTATGGCTACACCTTC | CSDMTYRAENYGYTF | . | TRBV29-1 | . | TRBJ1-2
TGTGCCAGCAGCTTATTTTTTCAGCGGGGAAGCTCCTACGAGCAGTACTTC | CASSLFFQRGSSYEQYF | . | TRBV7-9 | TRBD2 | TRBJ2-7
TGTGCCAGCAGCGGTGACAGGTGGGCTGTCGGGGAGCTGTTTTTT | CASSGDRWAVGELFF | few | TRBV7-8 | . | TRBJ2-2
TGTGCCAGCAGCTTAGCCCCTGGGGCCTTGGCTTTAAGAATAGATACGCAGTATTTT | CASSLAPGALALRIDTQYF | many | TRBV7-2 | . | TRBJ2-3
TGTGCCAGCAGTTCCCCGACAGGGACACCCCTCCACTTT | CASSSPTGTPLHF | few | TRBV6-5 | TRBD1 | TRBJ1-6
TGCAGCGTTGAACAAGCAGCAGGTTTACTATTCTTC | CSVEQAAGLLFF | many | TRBV29-1 | . | TRBJ2-1
TGTGCCAGCTCACCCCCCGGTTACTCCTACGAGCAGTACTTC | CASSPPGYSYEQYF | few | TRBV18 | . | TRBJ2-7
TGCAGTGCTAGCGAGACTAGCGGGAGCTACGAGCAGTACTTC | CSASETSGSYEQYF | few | TRBV20-1 | TRBD2 | TRBJ2-7
TGCAGTGCTAGAGTTGAGGTCGCCGGGGAGCTGTTTTTT | CSARVEVAGELFF | few | TRBV20-1 | . | TRBJ2-2
TGTGCCAGCAGCCAGCGGGAGGGTAGCCATGAGCAGTTCTTC | CASSQREGSHEQFF | . | TRBV4-2 | TRBD2 | TRBJ2-1
TGCAGTGCTAGAAAGGCAGGTTCCTCTGGAAACACCATATATTTT | CSARKAGSSGNTIYF | few | TRBV20-1 | . | TRBJ1-3
TGTGCCAGCAGCTTCCGGGACCCGGCGGCTAACTATGGCTACACCTTC | CASSFRDPAANYGYTF | . | TRBV13 | . | TRBJ1-2
TGTGCCAGCTCACCACCAAATAGCAGGGGCGGACAGCCCCAGCATTTT | CASSPPNSRGGQPQHF | few | TRBV18 | . | TRBJ1-5
TGTGCTAGCAGCTCCCCGGGCGAGGATACGCAGTATTTT | CASSSPGEDTQYF | . | TRBV7-7 | . | TRBJ2-3
TGTGCCAGCAGCACCGTACTAGCAGATACGCAGTATTTT | CASSTVLADTQYF | . | TRBV9 | . | TRBJ2-3
TGTGCCAGCAGCTCGGGGTGGGCAGGGGAAGAGACCCAGTACTTC | CASSSGWAGEETQYF | few | TRBV5-6 | . | TRBJ2-5
TGTGCCAGCAGCTTAGAACTCGGGGGAACCTACGAGCAGTACTTC | CASSLELGGTYEQYF | . | TRBV7-2 | . | TRBJ2-7
TGTGCCAGCACCCCAGGGTATAACTATGGCTACACCTTC | CASTPGYNYGYTF | . | TRBV6-1 | . | TRBJ1-2
TGCGCCAGCAGCTTTTACACAGGGGTTACTAGCACAGATACGCAGTATTTT | CASSFYTGVTSTDTQYF | many | TRBV5-1 | TRBD1 | TRBJ2-3
TGCAGCGTGGCCGTTTGGACAGAAGAGACCCAGTACTTC | CSVAVWTEETQYF | many | TRBV29-1 | . | TRBJ2-5
TGTGCCAGCAGCCTGGGGGGACCAACGGGCTACAATGAGCAGTTCTTC | CASSLGGPTGYNEQFF | few | TRBV11-2 | . | TRBJ2-1
TGCGCCAGCAGCCAAATCAGGGAACGATATTATGGCTACACCTTC | CASSQIRERYYGYTF | . | TRBV4-3 | . | TRBJ1-2